These 5 T cell receptor beta chains originate from one sample sequenced in a study of T cells in Graves' hyperthyroidism and ophthalmopathy. Authors of the study amplified TCR beta CDR3 regions from RNA transcripts. An initial round of RT-PCR targeting the TCR CDR3 relied on the HTBI primer set. TCRdb passed the multiplex PCR reads through MiXCR, listing each CDR3 protein once. The table lists about half a million distinct CDR3 sequences, 20% of them singletons. The specimen sequenced was blood. All receptors derive from a man in his forties or fifties with Graves' ophthalmopathy.

This clonotype was detected a few times. This chain joins TRBV24-1 and TRBJ2-2; perhaps TRBD2 as D (7 bases). Between the trimmed V and J ends, which lost 9 bases and 0 bases, there was a span of 10 bases. There are 14 residues in the CDR3. Germline loops: CDR1 KGHDR, CDR2 SFDVKD. CDR3 in amino acids: CATRGDTNTGELFF. CDR3 in DNA: TGTGCCACCCGGGGGGACACGAACACCGGGGAGCTGTTTTTT.

J is TRBJ1-2 and V is TRBV5-1; TRBD1 matches 9 bases. Germline V gives CDR1 SGHRS, CDR2 YFSETQ. Germline trimming cut 0 bases from V and 6 bases from J; bases unmatched to any gene: 6. The CDR3 runs to 15 residues. CDR3 sequence reads: CASSLEMGQGHGYTF. CDR3 nucleotide sequence: TGCGCCAGCAGCTTGGAAATGGGACAGGGCCATGGCTACACCTTC.

This clonotype has a handful of counts. The chain has TRBV30 and TRBJ1-3; D is unclear. The V gene lost 0 bases and the J gene lost 2 bases, with 8 bases spanning the gap. The CDR3 length is 14 residues. CDR1 GTSNPN and CDR2 SVGIG come from the germline V gene (reference sequence). The CDR3 region has the DNA TGTGCCTGGAGTGTTAGAGAGACTGGAAACACCATATATTTT. Translation: CAWSVRETGNTIYF.

The rearrangement uses TRBV18 and TRBJ2-3; D gene uncertain. Germline V gene lookup returns CDR1 KGHSH and CDR2 LQKENI. The CDR3 sequence is 16 residues long. V was clipped by 4 bases and J by 2 bases, with 16 bases between them. CDR3 region: CASSLQTRADTDTQYF. In DNA, the CDR3 is TGTGCCAGCTCACTCCAGACACGGGCGGACACAGATACGCAGTATTTT.

The sample holds many counts of this clonotype. This CDR3 reads CSARLGLGVIDTQYF. For the CDR3, the DNA is TGCAGTGCTAGACTTGGACTAGGGGTGATAGATACGCAGTATTTT. The chain has TRBV20-1 and TRBJ2-3; 7 bases are a match to TRBD2. This CDR3 contains 15 residues. Per germline, CDR1 DFQATT and CDR2 SNEGSKA (reference sequence). J lost 5 bases, V lost 2 bases, and 10 bases had no gene match.